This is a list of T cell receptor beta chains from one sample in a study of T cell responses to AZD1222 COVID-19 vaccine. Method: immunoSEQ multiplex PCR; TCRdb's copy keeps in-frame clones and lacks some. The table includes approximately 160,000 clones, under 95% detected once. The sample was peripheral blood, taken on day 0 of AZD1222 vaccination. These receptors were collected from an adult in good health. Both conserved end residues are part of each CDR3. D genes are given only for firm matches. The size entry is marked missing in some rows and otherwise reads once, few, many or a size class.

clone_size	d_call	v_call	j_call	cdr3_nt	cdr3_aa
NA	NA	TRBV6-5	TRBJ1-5	TGTGCCAGCAGGCACAACGGGCCCCAGCATTTT	CASRHNGPQHF
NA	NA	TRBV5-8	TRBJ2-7	TGTGCCAGCACCCTCGGGGCAGGGAAACATGGGCAGTACTTC	CASTLGAGKHGQYF
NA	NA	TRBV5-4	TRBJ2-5	TGTGCCAGCAGCTTCCAGGGTACGCCAGAGACCCAGTACTTC	CASSFQGTPETQYF
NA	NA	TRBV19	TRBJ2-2	TGTGCCAGTAGTATCCCCTGGGCAGGGAACACCGGGGAGCTGTTTTTT	CASSIPWAGNTGELFF
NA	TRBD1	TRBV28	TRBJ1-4	TGTGCCAGCCTATCCTTGGGGACAGATGATGAAAAACTGTTTTTT	CASLSLGTDDEKLFF
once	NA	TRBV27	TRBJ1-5	TGTGCCAGCAGTTCGAATTATCAGCCCCAGCATTTT	CASSSNYQPQHF
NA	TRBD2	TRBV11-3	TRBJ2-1	TGTGCCAGCAGCCCTAGGCGGGGACTAGCAGTTTACAATGAGCAGTTCTTC	CASSPRRGLAVYNEQFF
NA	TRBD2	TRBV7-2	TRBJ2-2	TGTGCCAGCAGCGGAGGGACTAGCGGGAGGTTCACCGGGGAGCTGTTTTTT	CASSGGTSGRFTGELFF
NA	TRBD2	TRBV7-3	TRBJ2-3	TGTGCCAGCAGCTGGGCCAGCGGGGGCGGAACAGATACGCAGTATTTT	CASSWASGGGTDTQYF
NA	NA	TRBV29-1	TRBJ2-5	TGCAGCCGTAGTAGCCTCCAAGAGACCCAGTACTTC	CSRSSLQETQYF
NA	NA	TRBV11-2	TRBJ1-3	TGTGCCAGCAGCTTAGATCTCGCGGGACCCTCTGGAAACACCATATATTTT	CASSLDLAGPSGNTIYF
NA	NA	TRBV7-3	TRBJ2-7	TGTGCCAGCAGCCCGGGACAATCCCCCTACGAGCAGTACTTC	CASSPGQSPYEQYF
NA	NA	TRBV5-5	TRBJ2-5	TGTGCCAGCAGCTTGGAGGTTGAGACCCAGTACTTC	CASSLEVETQYF
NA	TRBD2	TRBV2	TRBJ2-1	TGTGCCAGCAGGGAGGGGCTAGCGGGTCCCAATGAGCAGTTCTTC	CASREGLAGPNEQFF
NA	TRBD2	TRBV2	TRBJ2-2	TGTGCCAGCAGAAAACTAGCGGGAAACACCGGGGAGCTGTTTTTT	CASRKLAGNTGELFF
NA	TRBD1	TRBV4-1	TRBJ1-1	TGCGCCAGCAGCCAAGATGGGAGGGGGCTGAACACTGAAGCTTTCTTT	CASSQDGRGLNTEAFF
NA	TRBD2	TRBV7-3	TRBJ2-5	TGTGCCAGCAGCTTGGCGGGAGGGGTCCAAGAGACCCAGTACTTC	CASSLAGGVQETQYF
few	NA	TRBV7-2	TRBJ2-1	TGTGCCAGCAGCCTCTCGGGAGTTGAGCAGTTCTTC	CASSLSGVEQFF
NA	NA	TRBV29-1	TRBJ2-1	TGCAGCGTCGTTAGTGGGGACACCTCCTACAATGAGCAGTTCTTC	CSVVSGDTSYNEQFF
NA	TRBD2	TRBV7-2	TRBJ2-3	TGTGCCAGCAGCCTCAGTGGAGGAGGACTAGCGGGAGGCGCAGATACGCAGTATTTT	CASSLSGGGLAGGADTQYF
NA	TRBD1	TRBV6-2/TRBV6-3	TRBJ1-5	TGTGCCAGCAGTTACTCGATATCGGCAGGGGGTACCTTCGGCCAGCCCCAGCATTTT	CASSYSISAGGTFGQPQHF
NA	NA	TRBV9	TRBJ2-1	TGTGCCAGCAGCGGCCCCGGTAGCTCCTACAATGAGCAGTTCTTC	CASSGPGSSYNEQFF
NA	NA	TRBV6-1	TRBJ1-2	TGTGCCAGCAGCCCGACGAGGGTAGACTATGGCTACACCTTC	CASSPTRVDYGYTF
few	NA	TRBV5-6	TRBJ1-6	TGTGCCAGCAGCTTTAGGGGCGTGGGTTCACCCCTCCACTTT	CASSFRGVGSPLHF
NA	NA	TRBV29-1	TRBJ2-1	TGCAGCGTTGCCATAGCGCATGAGCAGTTCTTC	CSVAIAHEQFF
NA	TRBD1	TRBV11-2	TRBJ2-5	TGTGCCAGCAGCTTAGACCCCGGGGCAGGGGGAGAGACCCAGTACTTC	CASSLDPGAGGETQYF
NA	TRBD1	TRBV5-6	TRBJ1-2	TGTGCCAGCAGCTTCAAGGACAGGGGAGGCTACACCTTC	CASSFKDRGGYTF
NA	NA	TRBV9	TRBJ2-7	TGTGCCAGCAGCTTACAGGGTGGCGAGCAGTACTTC	CASSLQGGEQYF
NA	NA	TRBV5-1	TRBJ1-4	TGCGCCAGCAGCTTTGGACAGTCAGAAAAACTGTTTTTT	CASSFGQSEKLFF
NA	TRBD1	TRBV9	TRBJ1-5	TGTGCCAGCAGCCCTCAGGGGGGACAGCCCCAGCATTTT	CASSPQGGQPQHF
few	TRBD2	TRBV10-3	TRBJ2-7	TGTGCCATCAGTGCCCAGCGGGAAGGGAGTTACGAGCAGTACTTC	CAISAQREGSYEQYF
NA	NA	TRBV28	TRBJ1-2	TGTGCCAGCAGTCGTCGCTCGGGCTACACCTTC	CASSRRSGYTF
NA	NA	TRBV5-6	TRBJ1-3	TGTGCCAGCAGCTTGGGCCTAAACACCATATATTTT	CASSLGLNTIYF
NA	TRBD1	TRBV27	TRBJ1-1	TGTGCCAGCAGACCACGGGACAGGGGTGGGGGCACTGAAGCTTTCTTT	CASRPRDRGGGTEAFF